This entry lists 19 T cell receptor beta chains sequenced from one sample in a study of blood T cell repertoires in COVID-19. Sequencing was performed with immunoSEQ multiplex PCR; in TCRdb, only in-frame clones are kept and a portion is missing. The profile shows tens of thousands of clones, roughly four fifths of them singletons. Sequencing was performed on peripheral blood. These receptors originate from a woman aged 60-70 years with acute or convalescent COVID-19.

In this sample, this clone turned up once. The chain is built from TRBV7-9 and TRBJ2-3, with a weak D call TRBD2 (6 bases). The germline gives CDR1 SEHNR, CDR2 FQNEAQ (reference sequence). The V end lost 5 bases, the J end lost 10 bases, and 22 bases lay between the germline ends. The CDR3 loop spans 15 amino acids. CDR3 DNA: TGTGCCAGCAGCATTTACCGGGACTCCTTGGGGGCGCAGTATTTT. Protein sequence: CASSIYRDSLGAQYF.

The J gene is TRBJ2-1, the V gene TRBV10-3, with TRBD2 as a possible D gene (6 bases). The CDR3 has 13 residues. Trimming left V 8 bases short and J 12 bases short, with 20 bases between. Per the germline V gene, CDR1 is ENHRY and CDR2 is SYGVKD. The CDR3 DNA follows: TGTGCCATCGACCATAGCGGACACGGCGGGCAGTTCTTC. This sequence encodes CAIDHSGHGGQFF.

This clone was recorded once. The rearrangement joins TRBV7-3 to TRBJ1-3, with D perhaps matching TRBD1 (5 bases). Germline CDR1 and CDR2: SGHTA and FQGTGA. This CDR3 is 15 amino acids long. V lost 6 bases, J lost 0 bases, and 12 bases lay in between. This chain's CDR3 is CASSPTGSSGNTIYF. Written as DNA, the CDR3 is TGTGCCAGCAGTCCTACAGGAAGCTCTGGAAACACCATATATTTT.

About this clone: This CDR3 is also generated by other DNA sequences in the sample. Here the CDR3 DNA reads TGTGCCAGCAGTGAAGGCCTAGCGGGGGGAAACAATGAGCAGTTCTTC. Its protein is CASSEGLAGGNNEQFF. This chain connects TRBV6-1 to TRBJ2-1, with TRBD2 matching over 11 bases. The CDR3 has 16 residues. Germline V gene lookup returns CDR1 MNHNS and CDR2 SASEGT. The J segment lost 5 bases and the V segment lost 1 base, leaving 4 bases of the junction unmatched.

CDR3 DNA sequence: TGCGCCAGCAGTGTGGGGGGGGGCAAGAGCACAGATACGCAGTATTTT. Its translation is CASSVGGGKSTDTQYF. The genes are TRBV10-1 and TRBJ2-3; D perhaps matches TRBD2 (7 bases). Trimming shortened V by 4 bases and J by 0 bases, and 14 bases separated the two germline ends. In germline, CDR1 is WNHNN, CDR2 SYGVQD (reference sequence). The CDR3 is 16 amino acids.

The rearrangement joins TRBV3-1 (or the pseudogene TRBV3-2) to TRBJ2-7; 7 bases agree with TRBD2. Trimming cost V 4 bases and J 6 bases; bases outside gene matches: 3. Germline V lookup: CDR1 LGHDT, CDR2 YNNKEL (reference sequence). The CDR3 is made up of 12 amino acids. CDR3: CASSRSSGEQYF. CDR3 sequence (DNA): TGTGCCAGCAGCCGGTCTAGCGGCGAGCAGTACTTC.

In DNA, the CDR3 is TGTGCCATCAGGGGACAGGCAGACACTGAAGCTTTCTTT. Residues: CAIRGQADTEAFF. The rearrangement uses TRBV10-3 and TRBJ1-1; TRBD1 agrees at 8 bases. This CDR3 contains 13 residues. Trimming removed 6 bases from V and 3 bases from J; junction bases left unmatched: 3. Germline lookup yields CDR1 ENHRY and CDR2 SYGVKD.

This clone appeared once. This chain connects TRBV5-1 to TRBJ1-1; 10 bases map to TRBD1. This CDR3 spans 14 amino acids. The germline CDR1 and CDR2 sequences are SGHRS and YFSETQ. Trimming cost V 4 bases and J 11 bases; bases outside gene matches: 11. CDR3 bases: TGCGCCAGCAGCAGAACCTTGGGACAGGGGTCCGCTTTCTTT. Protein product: CASSRTLGQGSAFF.

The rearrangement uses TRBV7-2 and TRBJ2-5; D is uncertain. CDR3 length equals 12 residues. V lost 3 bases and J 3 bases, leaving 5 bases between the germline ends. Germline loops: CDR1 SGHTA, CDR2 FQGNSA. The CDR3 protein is CASSFLEETQYF. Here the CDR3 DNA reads TGTGCCAGCAGCTTCTTAGAAGAGACCCAGTACTTC.

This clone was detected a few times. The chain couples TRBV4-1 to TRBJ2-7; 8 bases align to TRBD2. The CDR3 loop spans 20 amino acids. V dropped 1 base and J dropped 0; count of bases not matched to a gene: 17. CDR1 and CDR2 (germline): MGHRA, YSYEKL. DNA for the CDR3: TGCGCCAGCAGCCAAGCGGGCCGCGGGGGGCTTGTTGGTGGCTCCTACGAGCAGTACTTC. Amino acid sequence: CASSQAGRGGLVGGSYEQYF.

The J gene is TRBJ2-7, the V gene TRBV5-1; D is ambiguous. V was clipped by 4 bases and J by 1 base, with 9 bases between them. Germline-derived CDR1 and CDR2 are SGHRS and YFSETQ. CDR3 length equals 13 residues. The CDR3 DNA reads TGCGCCAGCAGCCACGACTGGTCCTACGAGCAGTACTTC. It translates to CASSHDWSYEQYF.

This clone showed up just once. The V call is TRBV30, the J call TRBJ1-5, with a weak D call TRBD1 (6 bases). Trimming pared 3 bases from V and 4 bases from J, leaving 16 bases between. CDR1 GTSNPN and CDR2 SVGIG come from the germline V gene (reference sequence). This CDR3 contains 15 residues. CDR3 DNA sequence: TGTGCCTGGAGCTCCCTTCAGGGGTGGAATCAGCCCCAGCATTTT. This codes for CAWSSLQGWNQPQHF.

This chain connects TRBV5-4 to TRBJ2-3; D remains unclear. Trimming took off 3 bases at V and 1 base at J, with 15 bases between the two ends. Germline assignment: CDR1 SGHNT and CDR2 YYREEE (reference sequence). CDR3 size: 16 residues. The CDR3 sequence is CASSWAVGTGTDTQYF. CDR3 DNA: TGTGCCAGCAGCTGGGCCGTCGGAACCGGCACAGATACGCAGTATTTT.

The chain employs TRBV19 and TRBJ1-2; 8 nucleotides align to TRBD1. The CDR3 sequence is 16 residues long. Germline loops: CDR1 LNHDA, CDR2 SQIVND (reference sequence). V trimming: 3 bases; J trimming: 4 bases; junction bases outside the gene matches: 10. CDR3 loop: CASSIGSGQALYGYTF. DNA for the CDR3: TGTGCCAGTAGTATCGGATCGGGACAGGCCCTCTATGGCTACACCTTC. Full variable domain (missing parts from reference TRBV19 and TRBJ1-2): DGGITQSPKYLFRKEGQNVTLSCEQNLNHDAMYWYRQDPGQGLRLIYYSQIVNDFQKGDIAEGYSVSREKKESFPLTVTSAQKNPTAFYLCASSIGSGQALYGYTFGSGTRLTVV.

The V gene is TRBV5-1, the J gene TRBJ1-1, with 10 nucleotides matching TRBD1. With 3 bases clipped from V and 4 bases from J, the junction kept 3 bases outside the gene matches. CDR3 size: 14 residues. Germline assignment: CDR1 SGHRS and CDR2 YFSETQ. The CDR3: CASSSGQGFTEAFF. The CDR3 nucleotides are TGCGCCAGCAGCTCGGGACAGGGGTTCACTGAAGCTTTCTTT.

CDR3 sequence reads: CASSQAGDLSGELFF. In DNA form, the CDR3 reads TGTGCCAGCAGCCAGGCCGGGGACTTGAGCGGGGAGCTGTTTTTT. The chain combines TRBV5-5 with TRBJ2-2; TRBD2 is a possible D gene (6 bases). The V gene lost 4 bases and the J gene lost 7 bases, with 17 bases spanning the gap. The CDR3 is 15 residues long. Per the germline V gene, CDR1 is SGHKS and CDR2 is YYEKEE (reference sequence).

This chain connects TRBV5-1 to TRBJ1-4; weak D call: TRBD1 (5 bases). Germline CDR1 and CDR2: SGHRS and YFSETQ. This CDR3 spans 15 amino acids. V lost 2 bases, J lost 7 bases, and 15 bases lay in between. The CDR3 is CASSLDSSDGEKLFF. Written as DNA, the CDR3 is TGCGCCAGCAGCTTAGACAGCTCAGACGGTGAAAAACTGTTTTTT.

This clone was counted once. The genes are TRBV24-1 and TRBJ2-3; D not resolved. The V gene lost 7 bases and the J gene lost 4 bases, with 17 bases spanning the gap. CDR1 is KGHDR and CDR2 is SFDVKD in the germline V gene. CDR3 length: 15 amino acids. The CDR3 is CATSPGFVGADTQYF. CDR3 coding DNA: TGTGCCACCAGCCCCGGGTTTGTAGGAGCAGATACGCAGTATTTT.

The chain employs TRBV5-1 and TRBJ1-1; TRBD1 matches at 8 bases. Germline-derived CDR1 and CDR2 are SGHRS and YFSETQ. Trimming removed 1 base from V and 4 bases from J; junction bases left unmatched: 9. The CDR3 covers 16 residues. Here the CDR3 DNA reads TGCGCCAGCAGCTTGACAGGGGGGAGATTGGGCACTGAAGCTTTCTTT. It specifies CASSLTGGRLGTEAFF.